Listed below are T cell receptor beta chains from one sample, sequenced in a study of molecular identifiers for immune sequencing clone quantification. TCRdb redid the calling of the PCR reads with MiXCR, one entry per CDR3 protein. Of around 300,000 distinct CDR3 sequences listed, over 20% were seen once; the top ten hold about 0.74%. Sequencing was performed on naive CD8+ T cells from blood, with Jurkat cell RNA spiked in. Every receptor here comes from a human donor in good health. Some libraries in this study had Jurkat cell RNA spiked in. The CDR3 runs from the conserved cysteine through the conserved F or W. A D gene is named only where the DNA matches it firmly. Expanded clones are given a class, and other clones once, few, many or no size at all.

clone_size j_call d_call v_call cdr3_nt cdr3_aa
- TRBJ1-1 TRBD1 TRBV27 TGTGCCAGCAGTCCTAGGTTAAATGGGACAGGAACGATTGAAGCTTTCTTT CASSPRLNGTGTIEAFF
- TRBJ2-7 - TRBV20-1 TGCAGTGCTAGAGCCCTTCCTAGCAGGGGACTCATCAGCTCCTACGAGCAGTACTTC CSARALPSRGLISSYEQYF
- TRBJ2-3 - TRBV11-2 TGTGCCAGCAGCTTCCGGGGGCGCTACACAGATACGCAGTATTTT CASSFRGRYTDTQYF
few TRBJ2-3 - TRBV27 TGTGCCAGCAACTTCGGGGGACGGGCAGATACGCAGTATTTT CASNFGGRADTQYF
many TRBJ2-7 - TRBV19 TGTGCCAGTAGTATCAGGGGTCCGATCTACGAGCAGTACTTC CASSIRGPIYEQYF
- TRBJ2-3 - TRBV7-2 TGTGCCAGCAGCGTAGGTAGTTTCGTTGAAGATACGCAGTATTTT CASSVGSFVEDTQYF
many TRBJ2-1 - TRBV12-3/TRBV12-4 TGTGCCAGCAGTAGAAGGGGTCTCTCCTACAATGAGCAGTTCTTC CASSRRGLSYNEQFF
few TRBJ1-4 - TRBV27 TGTGCCAGCGCGAACAACAGAGCCGCTGGTGAAAAACTGTTTTTT CASANNRAAGEKLFF
few TRBJ2-2 TRBD1 TRBV11-2 TGTGCCAGCAGCCAAGCCAGGGGGATGGCCGGGGAGCTGTTTTTT CASSQARGMAGELFF
many TRBJ2-1 TRBD2 TRBV7-9 TGTGCCAGCAGCCCTCCCGGGACTAGCGGGACTGAGCAGTTCTTC CASSPPGTSGTEQFF
few TRBJ1-1 - TRBV29-1 TGCAGCGTTGTTGTCGTGGTGGCTTTCTTT CSVVVVVAFF
few TRBJ1-5 - TRBV28 TGTGCCAGCCCTGACCCTAACAGGCGTATCAATCAGCCCCAGCATTTT CASPDPNRRINQPQHF
few TRBJ2-5 TRBD1 TRBV12-3/TRBV12-4 TGTGCCAGCAGTCCAGAGGGACAGGGGGCCCGAGAGACCCAGTACTTC CASSPEGQGARETQYF
few TRBJ2-1 - TRBV29-1 TGCAGCGCTAGTGAGAATGAGCAGTTCTTC CSASENEQFF
few TRBJ2-5 - TRBV4-2 TGTGCCAGCAGCCAAGGTCCAGGGATCGTAGAGACCCAGTACTTC CASSQGPGIVETQYF
- TRBJ2-1 TRBD2 TRBV7-9 TGTGCCAGCAGCACTCTAGCGGGAGGGCCGGCCTCCTCCTACAATGAGCAGTTCTTC CASSTLAGGPASSYNEQFF
- TRBJ2-7 - TRBV27 TGTGCCAGCAGTTTAGAGAGGGGATACCACGAGCAGTACTTC CASSLERGYHEQYF
- TRBJ1-5 - TRBV6-1 TGTGCCAGCAGTGAAACAGGATGGGGGCAGCCCCAGCATTTT CASSETGWGQPQHF
many TRBJ1-1 - TRBV2 TGTGCCAGCAAGGATAGGGACCTGACTGAAGCTTTCTTT CASKDRDLTEAFF
few TRBJ1-1 - TRBV7-6 TGTGCCAGCAGCTTAGGTAGTAGCGGGGGGAACACTGAAGCTTTCTTT CASSLGSSGGNTEAFF
- TRBJ2-7 - TRBV19 TGTGCCAGTAGTAGGGACCCGGCCCACGAGCAGTACTTC CASSRDPAHEQYF
few TRBJ1-2 TRBD1 TRBV20-1 TGCAGTGCCCCAATACGGACAGGTTACGTAGATGGCTACACCTTC CSAPIRTGYVDGYTF
- TRBJ2-1 - TRBV9 TGTGCCAGCAGCGTAGGGGACTCCCCCAACTATGAGCAGTTCTTC CASSVGDSPNYEQFF
many TRBJ2-7 TRBD1 TRBV7-9 TGTGCCAGCAGCTTAGGGGGACAGGGCTACGAGCAGTACTTC CASSLGGQGYEQYF
many TRBJ1-1 - TRBV7-9 TGTGCCAGCAGCTGGAAGTCTGAAGCTTTCTTT CASSWKSEAFF
- TRBJ2-2 - TRBV2 TGTGCCAGCAAAAGCTTCCGGGATGAAGGGTACACCGGGGAGCTGTTTTTT CASKSFRDEGYTGELFF
few TRBJ1-1 - TRBV7-6 TGTGCCAGCACCCCGGGAGGGGAGACTGAAGCTTTCTTT CASTPGGETEAFF
many TRBJ2-3 TRBD1 TRBV11-2 TGTGCCAGCAGCGGGACAGCAACAGATACGCAGTATTTT CASSGTATDTQYF
- TRBJ2-2 - TRBV13 TGTGCCAGCACAGCCACCGGGGAGCTGTTTTTT CASTATGELFF
many TRBJ1-1 - TRBV5-1 TGCGCCAGCAGCTTTACCGGACAAAGACTCATGAACACTGAAGCTTTCTTT CASSFTGQRLMNTEAFF